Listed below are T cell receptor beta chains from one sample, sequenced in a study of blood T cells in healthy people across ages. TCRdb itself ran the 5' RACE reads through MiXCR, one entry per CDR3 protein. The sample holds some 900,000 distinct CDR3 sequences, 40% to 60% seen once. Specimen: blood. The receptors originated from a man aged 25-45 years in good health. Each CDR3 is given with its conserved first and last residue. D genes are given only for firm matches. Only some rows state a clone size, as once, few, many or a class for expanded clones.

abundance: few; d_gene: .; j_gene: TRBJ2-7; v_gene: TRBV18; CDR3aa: CASSSYTGPYEQYF; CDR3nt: TGTGCCAGCTCATCCTATACGGGACCCTACGAGCAGTACTTC
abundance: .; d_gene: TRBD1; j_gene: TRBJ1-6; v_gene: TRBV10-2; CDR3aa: CASRSPQTGLHF; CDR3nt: TGCGCCAGCAGGTCTCCCCAGACAGGGCTCCACTTT
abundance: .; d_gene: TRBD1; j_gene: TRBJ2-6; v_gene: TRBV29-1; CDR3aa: CSAITGTGQSGANVLTF; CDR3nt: TGCAGCGCAATAACCGGGACAGGCCAGTCTGGGGCCAACGTCCTGACTTTC
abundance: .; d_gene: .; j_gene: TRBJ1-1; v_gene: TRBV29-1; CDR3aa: CSVLSSNTEAFF; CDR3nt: TGCAGCGTTCTGTCATCGAACACTGAAGCTTTCTTT
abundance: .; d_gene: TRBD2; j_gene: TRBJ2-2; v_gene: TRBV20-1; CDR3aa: CSARVRGLAGENTGELFF; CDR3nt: TGCAGTGCTAGAGTCAGGGGACTAGCGGGGGAGAACACCGGGGAGCTGTTTTTT
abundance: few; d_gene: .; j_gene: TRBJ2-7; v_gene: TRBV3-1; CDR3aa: CASSQAVGGSYEQYF; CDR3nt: TGTGCCAGCAGCCAAGCCGTGGGGGGATCCTACGAGCAGTACTTC
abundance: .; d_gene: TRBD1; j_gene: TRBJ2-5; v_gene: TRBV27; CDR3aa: CASSIDRAFATQYF; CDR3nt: TGTGCCAGCAGTATCGACAGGGCATTCGCAACCCAGTACTTC
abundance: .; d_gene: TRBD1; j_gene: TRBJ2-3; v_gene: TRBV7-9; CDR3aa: CASSTWTGLGTDTQYF; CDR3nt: TGTGCCAGCAGCACATGGACAGGGCTCGGGACAGATACGCAGTATTTT
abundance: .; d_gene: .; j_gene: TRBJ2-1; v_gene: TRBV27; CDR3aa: CASSLLLVAAYNEQFF; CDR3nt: TGTGCCAGCAGTTTACTTCTGGTAGCAGCCTACAATGAGCAGTTCTTC
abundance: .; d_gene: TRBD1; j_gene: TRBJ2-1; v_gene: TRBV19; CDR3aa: CASIQDRGHNEQFF; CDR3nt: TGTGCCAGTATTCAGGACAGGGGTCACAATGAGCAGTTCTTC
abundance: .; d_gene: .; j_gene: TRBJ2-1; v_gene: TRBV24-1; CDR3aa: CATSDPLVSTYNEQFF; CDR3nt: TGTGCCACCAGTGACCCACTAGTTTCGACCTACAATGAGCAGTTCTTC
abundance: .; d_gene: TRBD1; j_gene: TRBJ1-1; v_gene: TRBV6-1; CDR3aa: CACREQGMNTEAFF; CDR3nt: TGTGCCTGCAGAGAACAGGGGATGAACACTGAAGCTTTCTTT
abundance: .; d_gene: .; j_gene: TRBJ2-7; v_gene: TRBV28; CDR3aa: CASSLRGDGYEQYF; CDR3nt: TGTGCCAGCAGTTTACGGGGCGATGGCTACGAGCAGTACTTC
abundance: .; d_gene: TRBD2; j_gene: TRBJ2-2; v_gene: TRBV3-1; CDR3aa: CASSLTSGGAQVGELFF; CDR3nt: TGTGCCAGCAGCCTTACTAGCGGGGGGGCCCAGGTCGGGGAGCTGTTTTTT
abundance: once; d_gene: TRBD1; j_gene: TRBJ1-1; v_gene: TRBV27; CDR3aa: CASGWTGVNTEAFF; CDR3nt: TGTGCCAGCGGGTGGACAGGCGTAAACACTGAAGCTTTCTTT
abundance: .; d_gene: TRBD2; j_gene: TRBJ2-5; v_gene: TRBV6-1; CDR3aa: CASSESSGGRETQYF; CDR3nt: TGTGCCAGCAGTGAATCTTCGGGGGGGAGAGAGACCCAGTACTTC
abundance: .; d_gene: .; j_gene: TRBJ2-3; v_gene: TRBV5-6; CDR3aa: CASSLRGFANTQYF; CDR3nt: TGTGCCAGCAGCTTGCGGGGGTTCGCTAATACGCAGTATTTT
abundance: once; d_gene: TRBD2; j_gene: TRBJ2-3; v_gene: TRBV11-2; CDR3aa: CASSLQLAGVSDTQYF; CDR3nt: TGTGCCAGCAGCTTACAGCTAGCGGGAGTCTCAGATACGCAGTATTTT
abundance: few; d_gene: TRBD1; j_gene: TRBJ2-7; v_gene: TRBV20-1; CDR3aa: CSAYHRGYNEQYF; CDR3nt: TGCAGTGCGTACCACAGGGGTTACAATGAGCAGTACTTC
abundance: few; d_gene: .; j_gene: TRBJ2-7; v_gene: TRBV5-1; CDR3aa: CASDPGPSSSYEQYF; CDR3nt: TGCGCCAGCGACCCGGGACCCTCCAGCTCCTACGAGCAGTACTTC
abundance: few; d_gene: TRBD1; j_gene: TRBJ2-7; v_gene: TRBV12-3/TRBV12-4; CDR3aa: CASSLMGGTGGYEQYF; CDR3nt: TGTGCCAGCAGTTTGATGGGTGGGACAGGGGGCTACGAGCAGTACTTC
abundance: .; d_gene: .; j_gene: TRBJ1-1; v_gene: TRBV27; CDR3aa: CASSLSGGDTEAFF; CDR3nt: TGTGCCAGCAGTTTATCCGGGGGAGACACTGAAGCTTTCTTT
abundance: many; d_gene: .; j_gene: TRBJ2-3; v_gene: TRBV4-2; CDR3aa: CASSQDNGGPRTDTQYF; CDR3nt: TGTGCCAGCAGCCAAGATAACGGCGGGCCGCGCACAGATACGCAGTATTTT
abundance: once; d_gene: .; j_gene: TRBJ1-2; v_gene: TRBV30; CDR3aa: CAWRWENYGYTF; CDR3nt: TGTGCCTGGAGATGGGAAAACTATGGCTACACCTTC
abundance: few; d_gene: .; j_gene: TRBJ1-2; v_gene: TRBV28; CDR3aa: CASSFGMGYGYTF; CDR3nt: TGTGCCAGCAGTTTCGGGATGGGCTATGGCTACACCTTC
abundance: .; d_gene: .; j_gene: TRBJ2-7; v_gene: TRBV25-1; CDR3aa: CASSPQGQKPSLYEQYF; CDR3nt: TGTGCCAGCAGCCCTCAAGGACAGAAACCATCACTCTACGAGCAGTACTTC
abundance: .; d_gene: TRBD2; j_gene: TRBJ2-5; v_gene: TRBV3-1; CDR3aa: CASRASGGYNEQYF; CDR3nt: TGTGCCAGCAGGGCTAGCGGGGGTTACAATGAGCAGTACTTC
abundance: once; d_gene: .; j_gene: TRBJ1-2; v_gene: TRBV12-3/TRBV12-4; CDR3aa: CASSLARTAINYGYTF; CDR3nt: TGTGCCAGCAGTTTAGCCCGGACAGCGATAAACTATGGCTACACCTTC
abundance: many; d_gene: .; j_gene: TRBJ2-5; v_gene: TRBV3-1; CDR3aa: CASSQAQAAIQETQYF; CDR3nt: TGTGCCAGCAGCCAAGCTCAGGCAGCGATCCAAGAGACCCAGTACTTC
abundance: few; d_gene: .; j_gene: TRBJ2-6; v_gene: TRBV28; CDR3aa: CASSFLARLSGANVLTF; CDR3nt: TGTGCCAGCAGTTTTCTAGCTCGTCTCTCTGGGGCCAACGTCCTGACTTTC
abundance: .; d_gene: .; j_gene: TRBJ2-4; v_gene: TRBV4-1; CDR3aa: CASSQAGVLTKNIQYF; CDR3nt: TGCGCCAGCAGCCAAGCGGGGGTGCTAACCAAAAACATTCAGTACTTC
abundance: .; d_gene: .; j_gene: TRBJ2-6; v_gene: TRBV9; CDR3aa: CASSVVRRNGGANVLTF; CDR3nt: TGTGCCAGCAGCGTAGTACGTAGAAACGGAGGGGCCAACGTCCTGACTTTC
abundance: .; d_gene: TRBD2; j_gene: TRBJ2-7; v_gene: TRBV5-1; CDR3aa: CASRWEGSTYNEQYF; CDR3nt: TGCGCCAGCAGGTGGGAGGGGTCTACCTACAATGAGCAGTACTTC
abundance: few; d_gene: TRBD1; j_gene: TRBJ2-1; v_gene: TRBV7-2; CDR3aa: CASSIPGGYNEQFF; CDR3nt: TGTGCCAGCAGCATCCCAGGGGGATACAATGAGCAGTTCTTC
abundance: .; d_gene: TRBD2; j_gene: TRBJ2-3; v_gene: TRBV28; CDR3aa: CASSQRLAGAITDTQYF; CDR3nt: TGTGCCAGCAGTCAACGACTAGCGGGGGCCATCACAGATACGCAGTATTTT
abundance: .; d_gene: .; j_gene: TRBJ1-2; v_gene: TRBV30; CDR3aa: CAWSVASPNYGYTF; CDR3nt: TGTGCCTGGAGTGTAGCCAGCCCGAACTATGGCTACACCTTC
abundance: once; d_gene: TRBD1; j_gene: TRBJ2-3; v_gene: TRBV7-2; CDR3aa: CASSSGTGPTDTQYF; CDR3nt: TGTGCCAGCAGTTCCGGGACAGGGCCCACAGATACGCAGTATTTT